One sample yielded the 29 T cell receptor beta chains listed below, sequenced in a study of prognosis after radiotherapy for stage I lung cancer. TCR beta CDR3 was amplified from genomic DNA by two-round multiplex PCR. Primers were specific to each TRBV and TRBJ gene in first-round PCR. MiXCR was run by TCRdb on the multiplex PCR reads, yielding one entry per CDR3 protein. The table lists about 51,000 distinct CDR3 sequences, around a third of them singletons. The specimen was PBMCs, collected before or after stereotactic body radiation therapy (not recorded which). These receptors were collected from a donor aged 50 or older with non-small cell lung cancer.

This clonotype has at least ten counts. This rearrangement joins TRBV12-3 or TRBV12-4 to TRBJ1-2; unclear D gene. The CDR3 is 14 amino acids. Trimming stripped 5 bases from V and 7 bases from J, with 17 bases between. CDR3 in amino acids: CASSPSGSKPGYTF. The CDR3, as DNA: TGTGCCAGCAGTCCATCGGGCAGTAAGCCTGGCTACACCTTC.

This clonotype was seen only once. This chain connects TRBV6-4 to TRBJ1-2; TRBD1 aligns across 7 bases. The germline CDR1 and CDR2 sequences are MRHNA and SNTAGT. V lost 6 bases to trimming and J lost 8 bases; unmatched junction nucleotides: 12. The CDR3 extends over 14 amino acids. CDR3 amino acids: CASSPITGAGGYTF. The DNA of the CDR3 is TGTGCCAGCAGCCCTATTACAGGGGCAGGGGGCTACACCTTC.

This clonotype was seen at least ten times. The V gene is TRBV5-1, the J gene TRBJ2-1; 12 bases agree with TRBD2. The junction had 4 bases not matched to a gene; V was cut back by 4 bases and J by 5 bases. The CDR3 totals 15 residues. From germline, CDR1 is SGHRS and CDR2 YFSETQ. The CDR3 DNA follows: TGCGCCAGCAGCCCACTAGCGGGAGGAAACAATGAGCAGTTCTTC. Its protein is CASSPLAGGNNEQFF.

This clonotype occurred many times. The V and J genes are TRBV6-5 and TRBJ1-1; tentatively, D is TRBD1 (5 bases). The length of the CDR3 is 14 residues. V lost 2 bases and J lost 1, with 8 bases in between. Germline V CDR1 and CDR2: MNHEY, SVGAGI. The CDR3 here is CASSYRGGNTEAFF. CDR3 in DNA: TGTGCCAGCAGTTACCGGGGGGGGAACACTGAAGCTTTCTTT.

This clonotype was counted at least ten times. The V and J genes are TRBV24-1 and TRBJ1-5, with D tentatively TRBD1 (6 bases). Looked up from germline, CDR1 is KGHDR and CDR2 is SFDVKD. The CDR3 covers 15 residues. V was trimmed by 6 bases and J by 4 bases, leaving 15 bases between them. CDR3 DNA sequence: TGTGCCACCAGTCCCACCGGGACACCAAATCAGCCCCAGCATTTT. This sequence encodes CATSPTGTPNQPQHF.

This chain joins TRBV10-3 and TRBJ2-7, with 9 bases lining up with TRBD1. CDR3 size: 13 residues. CDR1 is ENHRY and CDR2 is SYGVKD in the germline V gene. V was clipped by 9 bases and J by 5 bases; unmatched bases: 8. CDR3 nucleotides: TGTGCCATGCGGGACAGGGAATTCCACGAGCAGTACTTC. Its protein is CAMRDREFHEQYF.

V and J are TRBV14 and TRBJ2-5; D is uncertain. The V gene's germline CDR1 is SGHDN and CDR2 FVKESK. The CDR3 runs 13 residues. V was trimmed by 3 bases and J by 4 bases, leaving 9 bases between them. CDR3 region: CASSHTIPETQYF. The CDR3 region has the DNA TGTGCCAGCAGCCATACCATTCCAGAGACCCAGTACTTC. Looking up the rest from reference TRBV14 and TRBJ2-5 gives the full variable domain: EAGVTQFPSHSVIEKGQTVTLRCDPISGHDNLYWYRRVMGKEIKFLLHFVKESKQDESGMPNNRFLAERTGGTYSTLKVQPAELEDSGVYFCASSHTIPETQYFGPGTRLLVL.

The count of this clonotype is one. The chain has TRBV9 and TRBJ2-2, with TRBD1 matching 9 bases. The CDR3 covers 19 residues. The germline CDR1 and CDR2 sequences are SGDLS and YYNGEE. J was trimmed by 3 bases and V by 3 bases; bases with no gene match: 15. CDR3 DNA sequence: TGTGCCAGCAGCGCATCCCCCGGGGGCACAGGGGGCGACACCGGGGAGCTGTTTTTT. Its translation: CASSASPGGTGGDTGELFF.

This clonotype was detected ten times or more. The CDR3 region has the DNA TGTGCCAGCTCACCACCGTCCCTCTACGAGCAGTACTTC. Its protein product is CASSPPSLYEQYF. The genes are TRBV18 and TRBJ2-7; D is unresolved. Germline lookup yields CDR1 KGHSH and CDR2 LQKENI. The CDR3 contains 13 residues. Trimming cost V 0 bases and J 3 bases, with 6 bases left between them.

Concerning this clonotype: It may be a read error: a sequence one base away is much more abundant. This chain uses TRBV7-9 with TRBJ1-1; no firm D call. Germline values: CDR1 SEHNR, CDR2 FQNEAQ (reference sequence). The V end lost 2 bases, the J end lost 4 bases, and 8 bases lay between the germline ends. The CDR3 has 13 amino acids. The CDR3 coding sequence is TGTGCCAGCAGCTTATTCCTGGTCACTGAAGCTTTCTTT. Encoded protein: CASSLFLVTEAFF.

The chain uses TRBV5-1 and TRBJ2-3; D may be TRBD2 (6 bases). Germline assignment: CDR1 SGHRS and CDR2 YFSETQ. V was pared by 4 bases and J by 0 bases, with 27 bases between. This CDR3 has 20 residues. The CDR3 loop reads CASSRDSTGTFTTSTDTQYF. CDR3 bases: TGCGCCAGCAGCAGGGACTCTACCGGGACTTTTACTACTAGCACAGATACGCAGTATTTT.

This clonotype showed up many times. The chain recombines TRBV20-1 with TRBJ2-7, with 7 positions matching TRBD2. V lost 3 bases and J lost 0; bases outside the gene matches: 5. CDR1 DFQATT and CDR2 SNEGSKA come from the germline V gene (reference sequence). The CDR3 has 14 amino acids. In nucleotides, the CDR3 is TGCAGTGCTAGGGGAGGGCAGAACTCCTACGAGCAGTACTTC. Encoded protein: CSARGGQNSYEQYF.

Ten or more counts support this clonotype. The chain combines TRBV19 with TRBJ1-2; D is unclear. Deletions cut 5 bases from V and 7 bases from J, with 20 bases between. The germline gives CDR1 LNHDA, CDR2 SQIVND (reference sequence). The CDR3 length is 15 residues. Here the CDR3 reads CASSLGRGFSVGYTF. The CDR3 DNA reads as TGTGCCAGTAGTTTGGGCCGTGGATTTTCTGTTGGCTACACCTTC.

This clonotype appeared many times. The chain has TRBV7-2 and TRBJ2-7, with D uncertain. Germline V lookup: CDR1 SGHTA, CDR2 FQGNSA. This CDR3 comprises 14 residues. Deletions cut 1 base from V and 5 bases from J, with 12 bases between. The CDR3 bases are TGTGCCAGCAGCTTAGTGGATAGTCCCCACGAGCAGTACTTC. Translation: CASSLVDSPHEQYF.

Details on this clonotype: A clone one base away is much larger, so this may be a read error. The rearrangement links TRBV5-1 to TRBJ1-1; possible D gene TRBD1, 6 bases. The germline V and J ends were trimmed by 2 bases and 5 bases, with 19 bases remaining between them. CDR3 size: 16 residues. Germline V lookup: CDR1 SGHRS, CDR2 YFSETQ. The DNA for the CDR3 is TGCGCCAGCAGCTTCGCCCCCCGGGGGCAGACTACTGAAGCTTTCTTT. The encoded protein is CASSFAPRGQTTEAFF.

In this sample, this clonotype turned up many times. CDR3 sequence: CASSKTSGSYNEQFF. The CDR3 DNA reads TGTGCCAGTAGTAAGACTAGCGGCTCCTACAATGAGCAGTTCTTC. The chain uses TRBV19 and TRBJ2-1; the match to TRBD2 covers 9 bases. The V gene's germline CDR1 is LNHDA and CDR2 SQIVND (reference sequence). Trimming removed 4 bases from V and 0 bases from J; junction bases left unmatched: 1. The CDR3 runs to 15 residues.

Many counts were recorded for this clonotype. This rearrangement joins TRBV5-1 to TRBJ2-6; the D is unclear. The CDR3 extends over 15 amino acids. V was pared by 1 base and J by 0 bases, with 5 bases between. The germline CDR1 and CDR2 sequences are SGHRS and YFSETQ. CDR3 in amino acids: CASSLTVSGANVLTF. CDR3 DNA: TGCGCCAGCAGCTTGACCGTCTCTGGGGCCAACGTCCTGACTTTC.

The gene calls are TRBV28 and TRBJ2-1; TRBD1 matches at 9 bases. The V segment lost 4 bases and the J segment 0 bases; nucleotides outside the gene matches: 1. The germline gives CDR1 MDHEN, CDR2 SYDVKM. The CDR3 is made up of 15 amino acids. The CDR3 DNA follows: TGTGCCAGCAGTTCGGGACAGGGCTCCTACAATGAGCAGTTCTTC. It specifies CASSSGQGSYNEQFF.

Only a few counts were recorded for this clonotype. A read error may be the cause here, since a much bigger clone is one base away. The chain couples TRBV19 to TRBJ1-2, with D uncertain. CDR1 LNHDA and CDR2 SQIVND come from the germline V gene (reference sequence). This CDR3 has 15 amino acids. Trimming left V 5 bases short and J 7 bases short, with 20 bases between. CDR3 region: CASSLGRGFFVGYTF. As DNA, the CDR3 is TGTGCCAGTAGTTTGGGCCGTGGATTTTTTGTTGGCTACACCTTC.

Turning to this clonotype: A far more abundant clone sits one base away, making this likely a read error. This chain uses TRBV6-4 with TRBJ2-3; no definite D call. The V end was cut by 6 bases, the J end by 5 bases, with 12 bases between. Germline assignment: CDR1 MRHNA and CDR2 SNTAGT. The CDR3 is made up of 13 amino acids. The CDR3 bases are TGTGCCAGCAGATGGTTTCGGGTAGATACGCAGTATTTT. It translates to CASRWFRVDTQYF.

This clonotype was seen at least ten times. A read error is likely here: a far larger clone is one base away. V and J are TRBV6-5 and TRBJ2-2; TRBD1 agrees at 9 bases. CDR3 length: 16 amino acids. Germline CDR1 MNHEY, CDR2 SVGAGI. CDR3 protein: CASSYSGQGNIGELFF. The CDR3 DNA sequence: TGTGCCAGCAGTTACTCCGGACAGGGGAACATCGGGGAGCTGTTTTTT.

This clonotype occurred many times. The J gene is TRBJ2-1, the V gene TRBV19, with TRBD2 identical over 8 bases. Germline trimming cut 3 bases from V and 7 bases from J; bases unmatched to any gene: 8. Per germline, CDR1 LNHDA and CDR2 SQIVND (reference sequence). The CDR3 has 15 residues. CDR3 nucleotide sequence: TGTGCCAGTAGTATGGGCGCCGCGGGGGGAAATGAGCAGTTCTTC. Amino acid sequence: CASSMGAAGGNEQFF.

Details on this clonotype: Possible read error: a much larger clone is one base away. V usage is TRBV7-2 and J usage is TRBJ2-3; D unclear. The CDR3 is 15 residues long. V lost 4 bases and J 3 bases, leaving 14 bases between the germline ends. CDR1 and CDR2 from the germline V gene are SGHTA and FQGNSA. The CDR3 nucleotides are TGTGCCAGCAGCTCCGCCTTCGTACAGACAGATACGCAGTATTTT. Residues: CASSSAFVQTDTQYF.

In DNA form, the CDR3 reads TGCGCCAGCAGCTTGGGGGGCAGTGAGGCCTACGAGCAGTACTTC. Translation gives CASSLGGSEAYEQYF. The chain links TRBV5-1 to TRBJ2-7; D may be TRBD1 (5 bases). CDR1 is SGHRS and CDR2 is YFSETQ in the germline V gene. The CDR3 consists of 15 residues. Trimming removed 0 bases at V and 2 bases at J, with 12 bases between.

In this sample, this clonotype turned up once. This chain uses TRBV7-2 with TRBJ2-5; a weak D match, TRBD2 (6 bases). CDR3 length: 14 residues. Looked up from germline, CDR1 is SGHTA and CDR2 is FQGNSA. Trimming took 2 bases from V and 1 from J, leaving 8 bases between them. CDR3 amino acids: CASSLLLAQETQYF. As DNA, the CDR3 is TGTGCCAGCAGCTTACTACTAGCCCAAGAGACCCAGTACTTC.

Concerning this clonotype itself: This likely stems from a read error, as it lies one base from a far larger clone. The chain carries TRBV7-2 and TRBJ2-1, with TRBD2 matching over 7 bases. From germline, CDR1 is SGHTA and CDR2 FQGNSA. The V and J ends lost 5 bases and 6 bases, in that order; junction bases with no gene match: 13. CDR3 size: 16 residues. CDR3 protein: CASSPLAGVLRNEQFF. In DNA, the CDR3 is TGTGCCAGCAGCCCCTTGGCGGGAGTATTGCGCAATGAGCAGTTCTTC.

The sample holds many counts of this clonotype. The chain links TRBV12-5 to TRBJ2-2; D might be TRBD1 (6 bases). Germline CDR1 reads LGHNT; CDR2 reads FRNRAP. V dropped 1 base and J dropped 0 bases, with 9 bases sitting between them. The CDR3 is 16 amino acids. The CDR3 loop reads CASGLGGGANTGELFF. The CDR3 nucleotides read TGTGCTAGTGGTTTGGGTGGGGGCGCGAACACCGGGGAGCTGTTTTTT.

In its sample, this clonotype was seen many times. J is TRBJ1-1 and V is TRBV7-3; the D gene is possibly TRBD1 (6 bases). With 5 bases removed from V and 3 bases from J, the gap between germline ends came to 10 bases. The CDR3 runs to 13 residues. From germline, CDR1 is SGHTA and CDR2 FQGTGA. CDR3 sequence: CASSRTADTEAFF. The CDR3 DNA is TGTGCCAGCAGCCGGACAGCAGACACTGAAGCTTTCTTT.

The sample holds one count of this clonotype. The chain employs TRBV6-1 and TRBJ1-5; TRBD1 aligns across 9 bases. V lost 7 bases and J lost 4; bases outside the gene matches: 8. Looked up from germline, CDR1 is MNHNS and CDR2 is SASEGT. The CDR3 spans 15 residues. The CDR3 sequence: CASIWGQGINQPQHF. CDR3 DNA: TGTGCCAGCATTTGGGGACAGGGTATTAATCAGCCCCAGCATTTT.